A few counts support the clone carrying this T cell receptor beta chain. Its antigen is undetermined. The record originates from a study of OX40 agonist ivuxolimab in advanced cancers. The CDR3 contains 13 residues. V lost 1 base and J lost 10, with 13 bases in between. Germline values: CDR1 LNHDA, CDR2 SQIVND (reference sequence). Regarding the study as a whole: Part of the nonresponder group also had normalized T-cell clonal expansion that was low. By week 6 at 0.1 to 3.0 mg/kg, blood CD4+ and CD8+ T cells had expanded clonally.

Sequenced by immunoSEQ multiplex PCR; TCRdb stores in-frame clones only, minus some. Seen here are approximately 24,000 clones, more than 75% observed once, and the top ten hold about 23%. This specimen consisted of CD4+ or CD8+ T cells sorted from blood, obtained in a trial of the OX40 agonist ivuxolimab. The rearrangement links TRBV19 to TRBJ1-1; D gene ambiguous. The TCR comes from an adult with an advanced solid tumor such as melanoma, head and neck, liver or kidney cancer. The CDR3 reads CASSIGTAFGAFF. In nucleotides, the CDR3 is TGTGCCAGTAGTATAGGAACAGCCTTTGGAGCTTTCTTT.